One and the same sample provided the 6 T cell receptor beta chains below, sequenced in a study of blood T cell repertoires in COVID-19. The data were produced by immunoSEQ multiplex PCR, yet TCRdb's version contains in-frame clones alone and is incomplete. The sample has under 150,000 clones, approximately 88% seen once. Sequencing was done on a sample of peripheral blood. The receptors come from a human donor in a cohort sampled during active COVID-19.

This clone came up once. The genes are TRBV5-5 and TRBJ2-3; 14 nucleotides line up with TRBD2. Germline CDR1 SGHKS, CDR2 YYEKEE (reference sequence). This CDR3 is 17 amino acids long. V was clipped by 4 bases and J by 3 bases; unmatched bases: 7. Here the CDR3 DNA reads TGTGCCAGCAGCCTGACTAGCGGGGGGGTTAAGACAGATACGCAGTATTTT. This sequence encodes CASSLTSGGVKTDTQYF.

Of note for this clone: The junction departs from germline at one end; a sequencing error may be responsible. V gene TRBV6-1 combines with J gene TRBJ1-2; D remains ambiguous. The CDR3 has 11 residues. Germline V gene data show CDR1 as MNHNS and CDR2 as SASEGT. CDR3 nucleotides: TGTGCCAGCAGTGAAAGGCAGCGTTGGATCTTC. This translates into CASSERQRWIF.

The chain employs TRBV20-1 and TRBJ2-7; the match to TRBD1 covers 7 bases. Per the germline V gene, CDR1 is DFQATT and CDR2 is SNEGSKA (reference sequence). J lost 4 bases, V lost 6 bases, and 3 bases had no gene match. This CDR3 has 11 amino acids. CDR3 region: CSAGTVYEQYF. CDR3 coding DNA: TGCAGTGCAGGGACAGTTTACGAGCAGTACTTC.

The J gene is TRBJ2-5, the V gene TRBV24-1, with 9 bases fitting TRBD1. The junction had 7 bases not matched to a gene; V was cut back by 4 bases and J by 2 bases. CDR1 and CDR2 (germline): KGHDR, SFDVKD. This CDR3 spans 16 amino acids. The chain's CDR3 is CATSDSDRGGQETQYF. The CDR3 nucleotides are TGTGCCACCAGTGACTCGGACAGGGGTGGTCAAGAGACCCAGTACTTC.

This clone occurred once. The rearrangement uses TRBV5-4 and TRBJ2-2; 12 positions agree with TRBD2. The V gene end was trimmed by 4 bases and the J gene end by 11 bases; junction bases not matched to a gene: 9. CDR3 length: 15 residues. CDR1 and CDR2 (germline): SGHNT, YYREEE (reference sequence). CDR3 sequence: CASSGSSGGVGELFF. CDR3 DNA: TGTGCCAGCAGCGGTTCTAGCGGGGGGGTCGGTGAGCTGTTTTTT.

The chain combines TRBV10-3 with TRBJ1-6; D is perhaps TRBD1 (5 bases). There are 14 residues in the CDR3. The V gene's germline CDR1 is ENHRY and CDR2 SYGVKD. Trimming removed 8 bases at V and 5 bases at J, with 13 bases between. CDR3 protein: CAIGAGGDNSPLHF. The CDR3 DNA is TGTGCCATCGGGGCTGGAGGGGATAATTCACCCCTCCACTTT.